Listed here are 21 T cell receptor beta chains from one sample, sequenced in a study of blood T cell repertoires in COVID-19 (dated by TCRdb to 2020 to 2022). The library was produced with the immunoSEQ multiplex PCR assay. TCRdb re-hosts the immuneACCESS table, in-frame sequences only. Its copies lack some clones; in the studies checked, an unresolved V gene accounts for under half of them, and the cause for the rest is not known. The sample data list approximately 260,000 clones, and over 75% of these were observed just once. 8% to 9.5% of the sample is taken by the ten largest. Input material: peripheral blood. The receptors stem from a human donor in a cohort sampled during active COVID-19.

The V call is TRBV6-5, the J call TRBJ1-1; no definite D call. This CDR3 is 14 amino acids long. Germline lookup yields CDR1 MNHEY and CDR2 SVGAGI. Trimming pared 6 bases from V and 4 bases from J, leaving 15 bases between. The DNA of the CDR3 is TGTGCCAGCAGCGTCACTGAGAGCCCCACTGAAGCTTTCTTT. As protein: CASSVTESPTEAFF.

The rearrangement uses TRBV15 and TRBJ1-6, with D tentatively TRBD1 (5 bases). The V and J ends lost 1 base and 8 bases respectively, with 12 bases between them. Germline V CDR1 and CDR2: LNHNV, YYDKDF (reference sequence). There are 15 residues in the CDR3. The DNA for the CDR3 is TGTGCCACCAGCAGAGGGGCAGGGTTGGATTCACCCCTCCACTTT. Protein product: CATSRGAGLDSPLHF.

The count of this clone is one. The chain carries TRBV18 and TRBJ2-3; 8 nucleotides match TRBD2. CDR3 length: 15 amino acids. J was trimmed by 4 bases and V by 2 bases; bases with no gene match: 5. Germline V lookup: CDR1 KGHSH, CDR2 LQKENI. As DNA, the CDR3 is TGTGCCAGCTCACCATTGGGAGCGGGGGCAGATACGCAGTATTTT. It codes for CASSPLGAGADTQYF.

The chain uses TRBV5-1 and TRBJ2-1, with TRBD1 matching 10 bases. V trimming: 7 bases; J trimming: 8 bases; junction bases outside the gene matches: 15. Germline loops: CDR1 SGHRS, CDR2 YFSETQ. CDR3 length equals 16 residues. CDR3 sequence reads: CASARGRDRGSHEQFF. CDR3 DNA sequence: TGCGCCAGCGCCAGGGGCCGGGACAGGGGATCGCATGAGCAGTTCTTC.

The chain carries TRBV5-4 and TRBJ2-7; D unresolved. The CDR3 length is 16 residues. Trimming left V 1 base short and J 6 bases short, with 20 bases between. Germline CDR1 is SGHNT and CDR2 is YYREEE (reference sequence). CDR3 amino acids: CASSLMATFRISEQYF. CDR3 in DNA: TGTGCCAGCAGCTTGATGGCAACCTTTCGTATCTCCGAGCAGTACTTC.

The chain employs TRBV9 and TRBJ2-5, with TRBD2 identical over 7 bases. The germline CDR1 and CDR2 sequences are SGDLS and YYNGEE. The CDR3 has 16 amino acids. Germline trimming cut 4 bases from V and 5 bases from J; bases unmatched to any gene: 14. CDR3 sequence: CASSPGSGDPGETQYF. CDR3 nucleotides: TGTGCCAGCAGCCCGGGAAGCGGGGACCCGGGGGAGACCCAGTACTTC.

This chain uses TRBV27 with TRBJ1-3; maybe TRBD1 (6 bases). The CDR3 loop spans 14 amino acids. Trimming shortened V by 6 bases and J by 4 bases, and 13 bases separated the two germline ends. In germline, CDR1 is MNHEY, CDR2 SMNVEV (reference sequence). CDR3: CASRLTGSGNTIYF. The CDR3 coding sequence is TGTGCCAGCAGACTAACAGGGTCCGGAAACACCATATATTTT.

This chain links TRBV7-9 with TRBJ1-4, with 7 bases matching TRBD1. This CDR3 spans 16 amino acids. After removal of 3 bases from V and 4 bases from J, the junction contained 8 bases not matched to a gene. CDR1 is SEHNR and CDR2 is FQNEAQ in the germline V gene (reference sequence). CDR3 nucleotide sequence: TGTGCCAGCAGCTTTGGCCCGGACAGGTATAATGAAAAACTGTTTTTT. Amino acids: CASSFGPDRYNEKLFF.

CDR3 amino acids: CASSLRTANTGELFF. CDR3 bases: TGCGCCAGCAGTCTAAGGACAGCGAACACCGGGGAGCTGTTTTTT. The V gene is TRBV10-1, the J gene TRBJ2-2, with TRBD1 as a possible D gene (6 bases). The CDR3 consists of 15 residues. Germline V gene lookup returns CDR1 WNHNN and CDR2 SYGVQD (reference sequence). Trimming shortened V by 5 bases and J by 0 bases, and 10 bases separated the two germline ends.

This clone has a handful of counts. The chain uses TRBV3-1 (or the pseudogene TRBV3-2) and TRBJ2-7; 15 bases are shared with TRBD2. Per germline, CDR1 LGHDT and CDR2 YNNKEL (reference sequence). The CDR3 has 16 amino acids. The junction had 2 bases not matched to a gene; V was cut back by 1 base and J by 4 bases. The CDR3 nucleotides are TGTGCCAGCAGCCAAGGGACTAGCGGGGGGGCGTACGAGCAGTACTTC. Translation gives CASSQGTSGGAYEQYF.

The genes are TRBV2 and TRBJ1-4, with D possibly matching TRBD1 (5 bases). This CDR3 spans 12 amino acids. V was clipped by 7 bases and J by 8 bases, with 11 bases between them. Germline CDR1 is SNHLY and CDR2 is FYNNEI. CDR3 nucleotides: TGTGCCAGCAAAAGGGGAGGGGAAAAACTGTTTTTT. Translating it yields CASKRGGEKLFF.

The CDR3 DNA sequence: TGTGCCAGCAGCTTAGGTCTGAGCGGGGGGGCGGAGACCCAGTACTTC. Its translation: CASSLGLSGGAETQYF. V gene TRBV7-9 combines with J gene TRBJ2-5; TRBD2 matches at 10 bases. The CDR3 length is 16 residues. CDR1 and CDR2 from the germline V gene are SEHNR and FQNEAQ (reference sequence). With 1 base clipped from V and 5 bases from J, the junction kept 7 bases outside the gene matches. Combining the CDR3 with reference TRBV7-9 and TRBJ2-5 gives the whole variable domain DTGVSQNPRHKITKRGQNVTFRCDPISEHNRLYWYRQTLGQGPEFLTYFQNEAQLEKSRLLSDRFSAERPKGSFSTLEIQRTEQGDSAMYLCASSLGLSGGAETQYFGPGTRLLVL.

The chain employs TRBV9 and TRBJ2-3, with D perhaps matching TRBD2 (6 bases). This CDR3 spans 14 amino acids. V was trimmed by 2 bases and J by 6 bases, leaving 13 bases between them. The germline CDR1 and CDR2 sequences are SGDLS and YYNGEE. CDR3 sequence: CASSVFPGEDTQYF. In nucleotides, the CDR3 is TGTGCCAGCAGCGTTTTTCCGGGAGAGGATACGCAGTATTTT.

The V and J genes are TRBV5-4 and TRBJ2-7; D uncertain. V lost 2 bases and J 6 bases, leaving 15 bases between the germline ends. Germline CDR1 reads SGHNT; CDR2 reads YYREEE (reference sequence). This CDR3 is 14 amino acids long. The CDR3 DNA reads as TGTGCCAGCAGCTTACGCGCCAGGCCACCCGAGCAGTACTTC. Protein product: CASSLRARPPEQYF.

The V call is TRBV3-1 (or the pseudogene TRBV3-2), the J call TRBJ1-1, with D possibly matching TRBD1 (6 bases). The length of the CDR3 is 15 residues. The germline V and J ends were trimmed by 0 bases and 1 base, with 9 bases remaining between them. Germline lookup yields CDR1 LGHDT and CDR2 YNNKEL (reference sequence). The CDR3 is CASSQEGAPNTEAFF. The CDR3 DNA follows: TGTGCCAGCAGCCAAGAGGGGGCGCCGAACACTGAAGCTTTCTTT.

CDR3 protein: CSVEGGGGGDTQYF. CDR3 nucleotides: TGCAGCGTTGAAGGCGGGGGAGGTGGAGATACGCAGTATTTT. V is TRBV29-1 and J is TRBJ2-3, with TRBD2 identical over 7 bases. Looked up from germline, CDR1 is SQVTM and CDR2 is ANQGSEA. The length of the CDR3 is 14 residues. The V gene end was trimmed by 1 base and the J gene end by 5 bases; junction bases not matched to a gene: 6.

The V and J genes are TRBV27 and TRBJ1-5; the D gene is possibly TRBD1 (6 bases). Per germline, CDR1 MNHEY and CDR2 SMNVEV (reference sequence). The CDR3 is made up of 15 amino acids. V was trimmed by 3 bases and J by 3 bases, leaving 12 bases between them. For the CDR3, the DNA is TGTGCCAGCAGTTTGAGCAGGGGATCCAATCAGCCCCAGCATTTT. Translated, it gives CASSLSRGSNQPQHF.

The rearrangement uses TRBV5-1 and TRBJ2-3, with TRBD2 as a possible D gene (5 bases). Trimming shortened V by 2 bases and J by 1 base, and 11 bases separated the two germline ends. The CDR3 runs to 15 residues. Germline CDR1 reads SGHRS; CDR2 reads YFSETQ. The CDR3 region is CASSFGHSGTDTQYF. In nucleotides, the CDR3 is TGCGCCAGCAGCTTCGGGCATAGCGGCACAGATACGCAGTATTTT.

As DNA, the CDR3 is TGTGCCAGCAGCCAACTCTTAGGGGCCGGGGAGCTGTTTTTT. Translation gives CASSQLLGAGELFF. This sequence joins TRBV11-1 and TRBJ2-2; maybe TRBD1 (5 bases). The V gene lost 5 bases and the J gene lost 6 bases, with 13 bases spanning the gap. The CDR3 is 14 residues long. The germline CDR1 and CDR2 sequences are SGHAT and FQDESV (reference sequence).

This chain uses TRBV6-5 with TRBJ1-2, with 8 bases aligning to TRBD1. CDR1 is MNHEY, CDR2 SVGAGI, per germline. The CDR3 sequence is 15 residues long. The J segment lost 3 bases and the V segment lost 4 bases, leaving 7 bases of the junction unmatched. In nucleotides, the CDR3 is TGTGCCAGCAGTTCCCGGACAGGGAAATACTATGGCTACACCTTC. Residues: CASSSRTGKYYGYTF.

This clone has just one count. This sequence joins TRBV15 and TRBJ2-5, with D tentatively TRBD2 (6 bases). CDR1 is LNHNV, CDR2 YYDKDF, per germline (reference sequence). This CDR3 has 12 residues. V dropped 0 bases and J dropped 10 bases, with 9 bases sitting between them. CDR3 in amino acids: CATSRDVTSQYF. Written as DNA, the CDR3 is TGTGCCACCAGCAGAGATGTGACTAGCCAGTACTTC.